This T cell receptor (beta chain) is from a study of control samples from healthy donors and cancer patients. The germline V and J ends were trimmed by 4 bases and 2 bases, with 13 bases remaining between them. CDR3 size: 15 residues. In germline, CDR1 is SGHNT, CDR2 YYREEE (reference sequence). Sequencing used immunoSEQ multiplex PCR; TCRdb keeps in-frame clones, though not all of them. Of 120,000 or so clones listed, more than 75% are singletons. The clonotype originates from a man aged 55 to 70 in good health. Sequencing was performed on blood. The chain combines TRBV5-4 with TRBJ2-1; no clear D gene. The CDR3 sequence: CASSPDEGTYNEQFF. As DNA, the CDR3 is TGTGCCAGCAGCCCAGACGAAGGGACCTACAATGAGCAGTTCTTC.